This entry concerns a single T cell receptor beta chain. Deletions cut 3 bases from V and 7 bases from J, with 12 bases between. Per the germline V gene, CDR1 is MDHEN and CDR2 is SYDVKM. The CDR3 totals 14 residues. The data belong to a study of blood T cell repertoires in COVID-19. The data were produced by immunoSEQ multiplex PCR, yet TCRdb's version contains in-frame clones alone and is incomplete. The table shows tens of thousands of clones, with roughly 82% occurring only once. The chain joins TRBV28 to TRBJ1-4; weak D call: TRBD1 (6 bases). Sample: peripheral blood. This receptor was identified in a man in his fifties or sixties with acute or convalescent COVID-19. CDR3 sequence reads: CASSLTGWGEKLFF. CDR3 in DNA: TGTGCCAGCAGTTTGACAGGTTGGGGTGAAAAACTGTTTTTT.